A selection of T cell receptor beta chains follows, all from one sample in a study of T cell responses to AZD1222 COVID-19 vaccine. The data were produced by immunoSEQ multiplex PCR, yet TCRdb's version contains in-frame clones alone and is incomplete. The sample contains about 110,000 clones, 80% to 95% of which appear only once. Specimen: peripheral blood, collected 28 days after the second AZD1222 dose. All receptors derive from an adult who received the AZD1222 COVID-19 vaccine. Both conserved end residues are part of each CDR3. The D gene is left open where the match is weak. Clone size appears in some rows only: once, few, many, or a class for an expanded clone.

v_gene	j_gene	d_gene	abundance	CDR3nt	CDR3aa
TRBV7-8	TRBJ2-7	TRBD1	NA	TGTGCCAGCGGGATACAGGGGGCCGCGAGCTACGAGCAGTACTTC	CASGIQGAASYEQYF
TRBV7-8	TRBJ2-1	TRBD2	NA	TGTGCCAGCAGCTATACTAGCGGGGGGTTCGATGAGCAGTTCTTC	CASSYTSGGFDEQFF
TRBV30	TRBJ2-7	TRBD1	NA	TGTGCCTGGACAATACAGGGGCGCGAGCAGTACTTC	CAWTIQGREQYF
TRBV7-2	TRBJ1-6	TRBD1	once	TGTGCCAGCAGCTCACAGGGGGCCTCGGGCGGCACCCTCCACTTT	CASSSQGASGGTLHF
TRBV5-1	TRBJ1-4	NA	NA	TGCGCCAGCAGCCGAAGGTCGGGAACAACTAATGAAAAACTGTTTTTT	CASSRRSGTTNEKLFF
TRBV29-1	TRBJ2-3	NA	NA	TGCAGCATAGGGGATACGCAGTATTTT	CSIGDTQYF
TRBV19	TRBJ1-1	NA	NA	TGTGCCAGTAGTATAAAATTGGGGTCGGACACTGAAGCTTTCTTT	CASSIKLGSDTEAFF
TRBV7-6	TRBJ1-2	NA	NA	TGTGCCAGCAGCTTTCCAGGTTTTTTTGGCTACACCTTC	CASSFPGFFGYTF
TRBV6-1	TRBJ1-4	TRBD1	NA	TGTGCCAGCAGTGGACAGGGGGCGAACTACCCCAGGACTAATGAAAAACTGTTTTTT	CASSGQGANYPRTNEKLFF
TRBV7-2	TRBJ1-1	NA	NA	TGTGCCAGCAGTTGGAGGACGGGGAACACTGAAGCTTTCTTT	CASSWRTGNTEAFF
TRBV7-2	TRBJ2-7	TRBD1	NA	TGTGCCAGCAGCTTAGCGGTACAGGGGAGCTCCTACGAGCAGTACTTC	CASSLAVQGSSYEQYF
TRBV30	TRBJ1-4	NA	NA	TGTGCCTGGAGTCGTGGGCATGCAACTAATGAAAAACTGTTTTTT	CAWSRGHATNEKLFF
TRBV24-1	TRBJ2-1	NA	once	TGTGCCACCAGTTCCGGGGTAGCGGTATCCTACAATGAGCAGTTCTTC	CATSSGVAVSYNEQFF
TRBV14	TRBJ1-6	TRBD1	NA	TGTGCCAGCAGCCAAGGGCGAAAACAGGGGGACTATAATTCACCCCTCCACTTT	CASSQGRKQGDYNSPLHF
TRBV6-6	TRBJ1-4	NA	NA	TGTGCCAGCCATGGAGCAACTAATGAAAAACTGTTTTTT	CASHGATNEKLFF
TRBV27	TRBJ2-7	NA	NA	TGTGCCAGCAGTATACACGCAAGGGGAGAGCAGTACTTC	CASSIHARGEQYF
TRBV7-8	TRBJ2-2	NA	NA	TGTGCCAGCAGAGGACCGGGACTCTCCACCGGGGAGCTGTTTTTT	CASRGPGLSTGELFF
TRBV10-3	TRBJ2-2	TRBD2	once	TGTGCCATCAGTGAGTTCAGGGAGGGCACCGGGGAGCTGTTTTTT	CAISEFREGTGELFF
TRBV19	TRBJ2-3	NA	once	TGTGCCAGTAGTTTTGGGACTAGCACAGATACGCAGTATTTT	CASSFGTSTDTQYF
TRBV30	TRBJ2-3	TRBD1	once	TGTGCCTGGGCAGGGACAGGGTCCACAGATACGCAGTATTTT	CAWAGTGSTDTQYF
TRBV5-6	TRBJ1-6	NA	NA	TGTGCCAGCAGCCCATACAATTCACCCCTCCACTTT	CASSPYNSPLHF
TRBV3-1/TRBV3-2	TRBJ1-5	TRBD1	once	TGTGCCAGCAGCCAGGACGGGACAGGGAGACAGCCCCAGCATTTT	CASSQDGTGRQPQHF
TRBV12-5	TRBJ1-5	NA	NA	TGTGCTAGTGGTTTTAACCAGCCCCAGCATTTT	CASGFNQPQHF
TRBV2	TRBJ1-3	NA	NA	TGTGCCAGCAACTTAGGGGGCTCTGGAAACACCATATATTTT	CASNLGGSGNTIYF
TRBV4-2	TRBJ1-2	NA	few	TGTGCCAGCAGCCAAGATCTGGGGCGACCGACTTCCTATGGCTACACCTTC	CASSQDLGRPTSYGYTF
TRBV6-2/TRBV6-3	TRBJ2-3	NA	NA	TGTGCCAGCAGTTACGCCAGTCACCCTAGCACAGATACGCAGTATTTT	CASSYASHPSTDTQYF
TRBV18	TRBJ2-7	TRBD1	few	TGTGCCAGCTCACCGAGACAGGGTGGCTACGAGCAGTACTTC	CASSPRQGGYEQYF
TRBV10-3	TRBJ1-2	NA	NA	TGTGCCATCAGTGAGTTGGGGGGCGCGTCTCTGGAGGGCTACACCTTC	CAISELGGASLEGYTF
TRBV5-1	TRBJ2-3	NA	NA	TGCGCCAGCAGCTTGGACCCGTGGTCCGCAGATACGCAGTATTTT	CASSLDPWSADTQYF
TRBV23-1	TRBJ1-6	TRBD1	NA	TGCGCCAGCACCATAAGGGACAGGAATAATTCACCCCTCCACTTT	CASTIRDRNNSPLHF
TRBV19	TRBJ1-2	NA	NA	TGTGCCAGTAACTTAGGACAGAAGCGTAACTATGGCTACACCTTC	CASNLGQKRNYGYTF
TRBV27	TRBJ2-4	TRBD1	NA	TGTGCCAGCAGTGTAGGACAGGGGAACATTCAGTACTTC	CASSVGQGNIQYF
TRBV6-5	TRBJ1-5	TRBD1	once	TGTGCCAACGGACAGGACTTATATAGCAATCAGCCCCAGCATTTT	CANGQDLYSNQPQHF
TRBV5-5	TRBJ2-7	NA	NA	TGTGCCAGCAGCACCGGAGCGGGTACCTACGAGCAGTACTTC	CASSTGAGTYEQYF
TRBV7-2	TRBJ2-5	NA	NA	TGTGCCAGCAGCTTAGGCGGGGACAGCCTCCCAAGAGAGACCCAGTACTTC	CASSLGGDSLPRETQYF
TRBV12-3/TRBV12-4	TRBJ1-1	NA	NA	TGTGCCAGCAGTTTATTCTTGAACACTGAAGCTTTCTTT	CASSLFLNTEAFF
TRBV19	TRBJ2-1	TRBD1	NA	TGTGCCAGTAGTATGGGACAGGGTTCCTACAATGAGCAGTTCTTC	CASSMGQGSYNEQFF
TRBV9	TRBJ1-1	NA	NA	TGTGCCAGCAGCGTAGTTAAGGTCCGGAACACTGAAGCTTTCTTT	CASSVVKVRNTEAFF
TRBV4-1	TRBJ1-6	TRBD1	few	TGCGCCAGCAGCCAAGATAAGGGACAGGGGTTTGGTTCACCCCTCCACTTT	CASSQDKGQGFGSPLHF
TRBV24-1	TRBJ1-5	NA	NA	TGTGCCACCAGTGATTTGGCACAGTCGGGCGGGCAGCCCCAGCATTTT	CATSDLAQSGGQPQHF
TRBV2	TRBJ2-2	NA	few	TGTGCCAGCAAAGGGGACTTCAACACCGGGGAGCTGTTTTTT	CASKGDFNTGELFF
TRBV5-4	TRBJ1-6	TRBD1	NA	TGTGCCAGCAGCTGGGCAGGGGGTTATAATTCACCCCTCCACTTT	CASSWAGGYNSPLHF
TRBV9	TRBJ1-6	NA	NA	TGTGCCAGCAGCGTGGGGCCCAATTCACCCCTCCACTTT	CASSVGPNSPLHF
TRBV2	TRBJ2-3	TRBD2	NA	TGTGCCAGCAGTGAGCGGGGGGGCCGGGATACGCAGTATTTT	CASSERGGRDTQYF
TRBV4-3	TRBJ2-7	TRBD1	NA	TGCGCCAGCAGCCAATCCCCCGGGACAGGGGGTGAGGAGCAGTACTTC	CASSQSPGTGGEEQYF
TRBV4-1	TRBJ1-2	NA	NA	TGCGCCAGCAGCCAAGCTGAAGGGAGGGACGGAAACTATGGCTACACCTTC	CASSQAEGRDGNYGYTF
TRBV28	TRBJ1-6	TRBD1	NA	TGTGCCAGCAGTTTCCTCCCCACAGGGGTAGGAGGTTCACCCCTCCACTTT	CASSFLPTGVGGSPLHF